These T cell receptor beta chains were read from a single sample in a study of coeliac disease. TCRdb's copy holds only in-frame clones and misses some; the assay was immunoSEQ multiplex PCR. The profile shows thousands of clones, 55% to 80% of them singletons. Sequences were obtained from lymphocytes from the gut lamina propria. The receptor source for this set is a man aged 18 to 29 with celiac disease on a gluten-free diet. CDR3s include the opening cysteine and the closing phenylalanine or tryptophan. A D gene is named only where the DNA matches it firmly. Size tells how often a clone was seen (once, few, many) or the class of an expanded clone, and some rows leave it out.

CDR3	DNA	D	V	J	size
CASSNTGTGNSPLHF	TGTGCCAGCAGTAATACCGGGACAGGGAATTCACCCCTCCACTTT	TRBD1	TRBV6-5	TRBJ1-6	-
CASSEGGVYNEQFF	TGTGCCAGCAGTGAAGGCGGGGTCTACAATGAGCAGTTCTTC	-	TRBV6-1	TRBJ2-1	-
CASSEFVGGSNEQFF	TGTGCCAGCAGTGAATTTGTGGGGGGTTCAAATGAGCAGTTCTTC	-	TRBV25-1	TRBJ2-1	-
CASSVQGIQETQYF	TGTGCCAGCAGCGTACAGGGGATCCAAGAGACCCAGTACTTC	-	TRBV9	TRBJ2-5	-
CASSIEVRGTAPYEQYF	TGTGCCAGTAGTATAGAGGTTAGGGGGACAGCCCCCTACGAGCAGTACTTC	TRBD1	TRBV19	TRBJ2-7	-
CASSGNRGGTYEQYF	TGTGCCAGCAGCGGGAATCGGGGGGGAACCTACGAGCAGTACTTC	TRBD2	TRBV11-2	TRBJ2-7	-
CASSAAGTYSGNTIYF	TGTGCCAGCAGCGCGGCCGGGACTTACTCTGGAAACACCATATATTTT	-	TRBV5-4	TRBJ1-3	large
CASSQTSSGGQETQYF	TGTGCCAGCAGCCAGACCTCTAGCGGGGGGCAAGAGACCCAGTACTTC	TRBD2	TRBV4-2	TRBJ2-5	-
CASSLYQGLMGYTF	TGTGCCAGCAGCTTGTATCAGGGACTTATGGGCTACACCTTC	-	TRBV5-4	TRBJ1-2	-
CARGIGLAGGLATDTQYF	TGTGCCAGGGGCATTGGGCTAGCGGGGGGGCTGGCGACAGATACGCAGTATTTT	TRBD2	TRBV27	TRBJ2-3	-
CASSGGTGGYTEAFF	TGTGCCAGCAGCGGCGGGACAGGGGGCTACACTGAAGCTTTCTTT	TRBD1	TRBV5-4	TRBJ1-1	medium-sized
CATRSQGIREKLFF	TGTGCCACTCGGTCGCAGGGGATAAGGGAAAAACTGTTTTTT	-	TRBV6-5	TRBJ1-4	-
CASGEQEGGYTF	TGCGCCAGCGGAGAACAGGAGGGTGGCTACACCTTC	-	TRBV5-1	TRBJ1-2	-
CASSTTGLDNQPQHF	TGTGCCAGCAGTACGACAGGTCTGGATAATCAGCCCCAGCATTTT	-	TRBV6-1	TRBJ1-5	few
CASRAGGAGMNTEAFF	TGTGCCAGCAGGGCGGGGGGCGCAGGGATGAACACTGAAGCTTTCTTT	-	TRBV9	TRBJ1-1	-
CASSSTGARAQPQHF	TGTGCCAGCAGCTCGACAGGGGCGCGGGCTCAGCCCCAGCATTTT	TRBD1	TRBV7-2	TRBJ1-5	few
CASRRTREETQYF	TGTGCCAGCAGGAGGACTAGAGAAGAGACCCAGTACTTC	TRBD2	TRBV7-2	TRBJ2-5	-
CASSRNGHRGAVF	TGTGCCAGCAGCCGGAACGGTCACCGGGGAGCTGTTTTT	-	TRBV14	TRBJ2-2	-
CASGDKNTGELFF	TGTGCCAGCGGGGACAAGAACACCGGGGAGCTGTTTTTT	-	TRBV28	TRBJ2-2	once
CASSLSSRGGEKLFF	TGTGCCAGCAGTTTAAGTTCCAGGGGTGGTGAAAAACTGTTTTTT	-	TRBV27	TRBJ1-4	-
CASSSGHGGFYGYTF	TGTGCCAGCAGCTCTGGACACGGCGGATTCTATGGCTACACCTTC	-	TRBV5-5	TRBJ1-2	few
CASSQEQMTYEQYF	TGTGCCAGCAGCCAAGAACAGATGACCTACGAGCAGTACTTC	-	TRBV7-2	TRBJ2-7	few
CASSLDDWTGGTEQYF	TGTGCCAGCAGCTTAGATGATTGGACAGGGGGCACCGAGCAGTACTTC	TRBD1	TRBV7-2	TRBJ2-7	few
CATSRDSGGAYNEQFF	TGTGCCACCAGCAGAGATAGCGGGGGGGCTTACAATGAGCAGTTCTTC	TRBD2	TRBV15	TRBJ2-1	-
CASSRPRAEQYF	TGTGCCAGCAGTAGGCCCAGGGCCGAGCAGTACTTC	-	TRBV6-5	TRBJ2-7	-
CASSDGTQHGYTF	TGTGCCAGCAGTGACGGGACACAGCATGGCTACACCTTC	-	TRBV6-4	TRBJ1-2	-
CASSMGLASTDTQYF	TGTGCCAGTAGTATGGGACTCGCTAGCACAGATACGCAGTATTTT	-	TRBV19	TRBJ2-3	few
CASSLSSNTGELFF	TGCGCCAGCAGCCTATCCTCGAACACCGGGGAGCTGTTTTTT	-	TRBV5-1	TRBJ2-2	-
CASSYSTGDAFF	TGTGCCAGCAGTTACTCGACAGGGGATGCTTTCTTT	TRBD1	TRBV6-5	TRBJ1-1	-
CASSVSGTGNQPQHF	TGTGCCAGCAGCGTAAGCGGGACAGGTAATCAGCCCCAGCATTTT	TRBD1	TRBV9	TRBJ1-5	medium-sized
CANRDSRSYEQYF	TGTGCCAACCGGGACAGTCGATCCTACGAGCAGTACTTC	TRBD1	TRBV28	TRBJ2-7	-
CASSPRGGVQNEQFF	TGTGCCAGCTCACCACGAGGGGGCGTGCAAAATGAGCAGTTCTTC	TRBD1	TRBV18	TRBJ2-1	-